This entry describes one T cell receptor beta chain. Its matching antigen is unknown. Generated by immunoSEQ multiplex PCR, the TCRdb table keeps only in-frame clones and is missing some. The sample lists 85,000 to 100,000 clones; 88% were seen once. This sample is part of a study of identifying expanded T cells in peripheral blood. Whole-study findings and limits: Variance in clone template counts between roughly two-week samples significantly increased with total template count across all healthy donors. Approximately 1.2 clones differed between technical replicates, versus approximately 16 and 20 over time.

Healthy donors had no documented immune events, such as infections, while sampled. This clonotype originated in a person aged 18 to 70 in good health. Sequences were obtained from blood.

The CDR3 DNA reads as TGTGCCAGCAGCTTAGCGGGACAGGGAACTGGAAACACCATATATTTT. Encoded protein: CASSLAGQGTGNTIYF. The gene calls are TRBV7-2 and TRBJ1-3; 9 bases fit TRBD1. The V gene's germline CDR1 is SGHTA and CDR2 FQGNSA. Unmatched junction bases numbered 2, after V lost 0 bases and J lost 2 bases. The CDR3 totals 16 residues.